The T cell receptor (beta chain) under discussion was sequenced for a study of OX40 agonist ivuxolimab in advanced cancers. With regard to the full study: Ivuxolimab was a fully human IgG2 agonistic monoclonal antibody targeting the costimulatory receptor OX40 (CD134). Intravenous ivuxolimab was administered to patients every 2 weeks at six dose levels: 0.01, 0.1, 0.3, 1.5, 3 and 10 mg/kg. Of the approximately 54 dose-escalation patients, hepatocellular carcinoma was present in around 19, melanoma in approximately 15, renal cell carcinoma in 9 and head and neck cancer in 9. In the dose-escalation cohort, more than 80% of patients were male, and the mean age was roughly 60 years with a range of roughly 20 to 85. Prior anti-PD-1, anti-PD-L1 or anti-CTLA-4 therapy was permitted, and less than 45% of dose-escalation patients had received checkpoint inhibitors. Partial responses occurred in three dose-escalation patients: two with cutaneous melanoma and one with hepatocellular carcinoma. The purpose of peripheral TCRbeta sequencing was to test whether ivuxolimab changed TCR sequence diversity and led to clonal T-cell expansion. The paper reports the monotherapy dose-escalation portion (N of about 51 patients) of the phase I ivuxolimab trial.

Sequences SGHVS (CDR1) and FNYEAQ (CDR2) are obtained from the germline V gene. The CDR3, from cysteine to phenylalanine, totals 17 residues. Of the read, only the CDR3 DNA is kept; its 51 bases are in frame from base 1. Trimming takes 4 bases off V and 0 bases off J; junction bases not matched to a gene: 6. The trial excluded patients who had a history of autoimmune disease or who were on systemic immunosuppression. In every dose cohort, peripheral blood was drawn for TCR sequencing at baseline, cycle 4 day 1, and cycle 7 day 1. Samples came from an open-label, multicenter, first-in-human phase I dose-escalation trial of ivuxolimab. Adults with locally advanced or metastatic melanoma, renal cell, hepatocellular, or head and neck squamous cell carcinoma were enrolled in the trial. CD4+ and CD8+ T cells were sorted separately from peripheral blood before TCR sequencing. The investigation overall reported the following: Clonal expansion of both CD4+ and CD8+ blood T cells was observed from baseline to week 6 at doses 0.1 to 3.0 mg/kg. Partial responders in the 0.1-3.0 mg/kg groups had among the lowest normalized peripheral clonal expansion, especially among CD8+ T cells. After ivuxolimab, CD8+ T cells had more expanded clones than CD4+ T cells on average. Low levels of normalized T-cell clonal expansion were also shown by some nonresponding patients. The antigen specificity of the clonally expanded peripheral T cells was not determined.

On this clone itself: The specificity of this receptor is unknown. No base quality information exists; no much larger clone differs at one position.

Genomic DNA was isolated from the sorted cells so that the TCRbeta CDR3 region could be sequenced. The immunoSEQ Assay was used to sequence the TCRbeta CDR3 regions. The immuneACCESS repertoire file appears here via TCRdb, limited to in-frame rearrangements. These files lack a portion of the clones; in checked studies, under half of the deficit traces to unresolved V genes, and the cause of the others is not known. This sample comprises roughly 50,000 clones, about 89% of them detected only once. The ten largest clonotypes hold roughly 13% of the sample. The chain joins TRBV7-6 to TRBJ2-3; 11 central nucleotides agree with TRBD2. Sequences were derived from CD4+ or CD8+ T cells sorted from blood, sampled in a trial of the OX40 agonist ivuxolimab. This receptor was obtained from an adult with an advanced solid tumor such as melanoma, head and neck, liver or kidney cancer. The CDR3 reads as follows: CASSSSTSGGSTDTQYF. Read as DNA, the sequence is TGTGCCAGCAGCTCCTCAACTAGCGGGGGTAGCACAGATACGCAGTATTTT. The reference TRBV7-6 and TRBJ2-3 proteins fill in what lies around the CDR3, so the full variable domain reads GAGVSQSPRYKVTKRGQDVALRCDPISGHVSLYWYRQALGQGPEFLTYFNYEAQQDKSGLPNDRFSAERPEGSISTLTIQRTEQRDSAMYRCASSSSTSGGSTDTQYFGPGTRLTVL.